There are a few counts of the clone carrying this TCR beta chain. Its antigen is currently unknown. This sample is part of a study of cytomegalovirus exposure and HLA in healthy donors. About the research overall: Earlier, about 179 million T cells were analyzed, and 90 million to 120 million unique TCR beta sequences were found among them. Some 85 million unique TCRs, all from HLA-typed donors, were included in an early release of the data. General study results and limits: Earlier analysis found most TCR beta V segments productive about 87% or about 30% of the time. It was shown in a later analysis that HLA-associated TCR beta chains were more clonally expanded than other, equally common chains.

Use of 60 Vbeta and 13 Jbeta primers characterized the PCR. Here immunoSEQ multiplex PCR was the method, and the copy in TCRdb shows in-frame clones only, minus some. The repertoire holds more than 120,000 clones, with approximately 80% as singletons. The CDR3 spans 17 residues. In germline, CDR1 is SSHAT, CDR2 FNYEAQ (reference sequence). V gave up 5 bases and J gave up 7 bases; unmatched junction bases: 14. Sequenced: PBMCs. This chain connects TRBV7-7 to TRBJ2-5; 12 bases agree with TRBD2. The source of this sequence is a male donor in good health and CMV-seronegative. The CDR3 DNA sequence: TGTGCCAGCAGCCTCGGACTAGCGGGGACCCTCGGCGGGACCCAGTACTTC. It encodes CASSLGLAGTLGGTQYF.